The table lists the clone carrying this T cell receptor beta chain with a count of one. This entry comes from a study of shared T cell receptors in the human thymus. Germline lookup yields CDR1 LNHDA and CDR2 SQIVND (reference sequence). The J segment lost 4 bases and the V segment lost 2 bases, leaving 2 bases of the junction unmatched. The CDR3 runs 15 residues. Measured with immunoSEQ multiplex PCR; TCRdb has only the in-frame clones, and not every one. Among some 720,000 clones listed, around 89% were seen once. The same data also went into a second study, on human thymus T cells. As that report states: Among the donors, all were healthy Finnish infants having corrective surgery for congenital heart defects. The study used thymus tissue resected during corrective heart surgery. Thymic and blood repertoires appeared to carry a bias in their V and J gene usage. Related research has reported that thymic repertoires overlap highly among unrelated individuals.

The sequencing sample was made of thymocytes. The genes are TRBV19 and TRBJ2-5; 12 nucleotides line up with TRBD2. The receptor was derived from a boy in the first two years of life with a congenital heart defect. CDR3 sequence reads: CASSITSGRRETQYF. CDR3 nucleotide sequence: TGTGCCAGTAGTATAACTAGCGGGAGGCGAGAGACCCAGTACTTC.